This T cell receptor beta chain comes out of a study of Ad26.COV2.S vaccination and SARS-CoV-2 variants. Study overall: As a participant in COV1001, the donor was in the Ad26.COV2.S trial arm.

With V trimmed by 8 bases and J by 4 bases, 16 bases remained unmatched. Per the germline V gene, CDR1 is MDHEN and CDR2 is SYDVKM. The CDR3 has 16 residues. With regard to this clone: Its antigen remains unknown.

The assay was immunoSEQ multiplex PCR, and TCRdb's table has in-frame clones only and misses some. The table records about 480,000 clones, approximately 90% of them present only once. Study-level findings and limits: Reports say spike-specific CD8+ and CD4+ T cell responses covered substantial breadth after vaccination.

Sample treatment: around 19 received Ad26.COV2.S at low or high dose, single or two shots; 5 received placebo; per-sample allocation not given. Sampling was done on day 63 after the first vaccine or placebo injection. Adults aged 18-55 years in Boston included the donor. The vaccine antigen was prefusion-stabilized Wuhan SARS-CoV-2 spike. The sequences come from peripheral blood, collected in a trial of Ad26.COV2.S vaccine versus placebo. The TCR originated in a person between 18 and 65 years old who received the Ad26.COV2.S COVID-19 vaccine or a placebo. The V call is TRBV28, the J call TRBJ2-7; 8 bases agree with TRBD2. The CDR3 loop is CASAGPGGVAGYEQYF. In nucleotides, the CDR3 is TGTGCCAGCGCGGGCCCGGGGGGGGTAGCGGGATACGAGCAGTACTTC.